This TCR beta chain derives from a study of Ad26.COV2.S vaccination and SARS-CoV-2 variants. Study summary: Participants got Ad26.COV2.S intramuscularly, once or twice 56 days apart.

Study outcomes and limitations: Total T cell responses were possibly underestimated by TCR breadth and depth analyses.

The treatment denotes: over 15 received Ad26.COV2.S at low or high dose, single or two shots; about 5 received placebo; per-sample allocation not given. Collection of the samples took place on day 63 after the first injection of vaccine or placebo. Donor was an adult aged 18-55 years in Boston. Between the trimmed V and J ends, which lost 8 bases and 5 bases, there was a span of 16 bases. The germline CDR1 and CDR2 sequences are MNHEY and SVGAGI. The CDR3 covers 14 residues. A word on this clone: Its antigen is as yet unknown.

Produced via immunoSEQ multiplex PCR; TCRdb's table is partial and in-frame only. Of roughly 410,000 clones listed, under 90% are singletons. This clonotype was obtained from a person aged 18-65 years who received the Ad26.COV2.S COVID-19 vaccine or a placebo. Sequences were derived from peripheral blood, sampled in a trial of Ad26.COV2.S vaccine versus placebo. The rearrangement links TRBV6-5 to TRBJ2-4, with D perhaps assigned TRBD1 or TRBD2 (5 bases each). DNA of the CDR3: TGTGCCAGCCAATTGGGGGACCTTCAAAACATTCAGTACTTC. As protein: CASQLGDLQNIQYF.